This entry describes one TCR beta chain. One end of the junction varies from germline; a read error may be responsible. These data are taken from a study of tumor and adjacent non-tumor tissue in lung cancer. A modified ARM-PCR protocol with three rounds of nested PCR amplified TCRbeta. In TCRdb, the multiplex PCR reads were re-called with MiXCR into one record per CDR3 protein. The table shows about 200,000 distinct CDR3 sequences, with 71% occurring only once. Germline lookup yields CDR1 MNHEY and CDR2 SVGAGI. This CDR3 comprises 11 residues. This sample's RNA came from whole unsorted tissue. This sequence was found in a man aged 55 to 70 with non-small cell lung cancer. Sequencing input: lung tumor tissue. The chain joins TRBV6-5 to TRBJ2-7; D call uncertain. The CDR3 DNA reads TGTACCAGCTGTTACGGATACGAGCAGTACTTC. Its protein product is CTSCYGYEQYF.